This entry features one TCR beta chain sequence. This sample was included in a study of blood T cell repertoires in COVID-19. Across the study: COVID-19 samples, acute and convalescent, were from the United States, Italy and Spain. Sources were T cells, B-cell-depleted T cells, or PBMCs; the material itself was cDNA or gDNA.

In the original workflow: Amplification from reference gene primers served as the basis for estimated nucleated cell counts. Some clones are missing from TCRdb's copy, which holds only in-frame ones; the method was immunoSEQ multiplex PCR. D and trimming come from the DNA, and the V and J calls and clone size come from that table. The sample yields 65,000 to 80,000 clones, around 86% seen once. Germline CDR1 is SGHTS and CDR2 is YDEGEE. Losses at the gene ends were 3 bases for V and 0 bases for J; bases not matched to a gene: 5. This CDR3 has 16 residues. This chain joins TRBV5-8 and TRBJ1-5; 8 bases are shared with TRBD1. Input material: peripheral blood. The sequence derives from a man aged 25 to 40 with acute or convalescent COVID-19. Here the CDR3 reads CASSSGTGDSNQPQHF. The CDR3 DNA is TGTGCCAGCAGCTCTGGGACAGGAGATAGCAATCAGCCCCAGCATTTT. Together with reference TRBV5-8 and TRBJ1-5, the CDR3 gives the full variable domain: EAGVTQSPTHLIKTRGQQATLRCSPISGHTSVYWYQQALGLGLQFLLWYDEGEERNRGNFPPRFSGRQFPNYSSELNVNALELEDSALYLCASSSGTGDSNQPQHFGDGTRLSIL.